Each of the 15 T cell receptor beta chains below was sequenced from the same sample in a study of blood T cell repertoires in COVID-19. Repertoires were generated with immunoSEQ multiplex PCR, while TCRdb's copy carries only in-frame clones and drops some. In the table there are hundreds of thousands of clones, 65% to 90% of which are singletons. The sample taken for sequencing was peripheral blood. Source of these receptors: a human donor in a cohort sampled during active COVID-19.

The V call is TRBV28, the J call TRBJ2-3; D is possibly TRBD1 (6 bases). Looked up from germline, CDR1 is MDHEN and CDR2 is SYDVKM. This CDR3 has 16 amino acids. The V and J ends lost 5 bases and 4 bases respectively, with 19 bases between them. DNA of the CDR3: TGTGCCAGCAGTCGACTCGTGATCCAGGGGCCAGATACGCAGTATTTT. Translated: CASSRLVIQGPDTQYF.

The genes are TRBV21-1 and TRBJ1-5. TRBV21-1 is a listed pseudogene. This CDR3 region has 14 residues. The DNA for the CDR3 is TGTGCCAGCAGCAAATGGGGGGGCAATCAGCCCCAGCATTTT. Amino acids: CASSKWGGNQPQHF.

V gene TRBV20-1 combines with J gene TRBJ2-1; D uncertain. With 3 bases removed from V and 0 bases from J, the gap between germline ends came to 6 bases. This CDR3 is built from 13 residues. Germline assignment: CDR1 DFQATT and CDR2 SNEGSKA (reference sequence). The CDR3 reads CSASTSSYNEQFF. The CDR3 DNA reads as TGCAGTGCTAGTACGAGCTCCTACAATGAGCAGTTCTTC.

This clone was seen only once. The gene calls are TRBV28 and TRBJ2-5; D remains unclear. V was pared by 3 bases and J by 10 bases, with 9 bases between. This CDR3 is 11 amino acids long. The germline CDR1 and CDR2 sequences are MDHEN and SYDVKM. CDR3: CASSFGINQYF. DNA of the CDR3: TGTGCCAGCAGTTTTGGCATAAACCAGTACTTC.

This clone was recorded only once. The V gene is TRBV27, the J gene TRBJ1-6, with D unclear. Trimming pared 3 bases from V and 0 bases from J, leaving 12 bases between. CDR1 and CDR2 from the germline V gene are MNHEY and SMNVEV (reference sequence). The CDR3 has 17 amino acids. The CDR3 region is CASSFDFRSSYNSPLHF. The CDR3, as DNA: TGTGCCAGCAGTTTTGACTTCAGAAGCTCCTATAATTCACCCCTCCACTTT.

The J gene is TRBJ1-5, the V gene TRBV18; possibly TRBD1 for D (6 bases). Between the trimmed V and J ends, which lost 5 bases and 4 bases, there was a span of 12 bases. Germline assignment: CDR1 KGHSH and CDR2 LQKENI. This CDR3 contains 14 residues. The CDR3 loop reads CASSDRMGNQPQHF. The DNA of the CDR3 is TGTGCCAGCTCAGACAGGATGGGGAATCAGCCCCAGCATTTT.

This clone has only one observation. V gene TRBV27 combines with J gene TRBJ2-1; D remains ambiguous. Germline-derived CDR1 and CDR2 are MNHEY and SMNVEV (reference sequence). CDR3 length: 13 residues. V gave up 6 bases and J gave up 8 bases, with 14 bases separating them. In DNA form, the CDR3 reads TGTGCCAGCAGGCCTTCGTCAGGCCATGAGCAGTTCTTC. Translation: CASRPSSGHEQFF.

The V gene is TRBV6-5, the J gene TRBJ1-4; D may be TRBD1 (6 bases). CDR3 size: 16 residues. The V and J ends lost 2 bases and 4 bases respectively, with 14 bases between them. Germline lookup yields CDR1 MNHEY and CDR2 SVGAGI. The CDR3 protein is CASSYGDRLLNEKLFF. For the CDR3, the DNA is TGTGCCAGCAGTTACGGTGACAGGCTACTTAATGAAAAACTGTTTTTT.

Regarding this clone: The sample contains more than one DNA sequence encoding this CDR3. This rearrangement joins TRBV9 to TRBJ1-1, with TRBD1 as a possible D gene (5 bases). Trimming cost V 2 bases and J 4 bases, with 9 bases left between them. Germline-derived CDR1 and CDR2 are SGDLS and YYNGEE. The CDR3 covers 13 residues. The CDR3 DNA sequence: TGTGCCAGCAGCGTGCAGGGAAGCACTGAAGCTTTCTTT. Its protein is CASSVQGSTEAFF.

The chain has TRBV2 and TRBJ2-2; no clear D. The CDR3 is made up of 13 amino acids. The V end was cut by 8 bases, the J end by 1 base, with 8 bases between. Germline lookup yields CDR1 SNHLY and CDR2 FYNNEI. The CDR3 region is CASEARNTGELFF. CDR3 DNA: TGTGCCAGCGAAGCGAGGAACACCGGGGAGCTGTTTTTT.

The chain combines TRBV5-1 with TRBJ2-6, with 9 bases matching TRBD1. The germline V gene encodes CDR1 SGHRS and CDR2 YFSETQ. V was pared by 0 bases and J by 0 bases, with 7 bases of the junction left unmatched. The CDR3 loop spans 19 amino acids. The chain's CDR3 is CASSLAGQGSLSGANVLTF. Here the CDR3 DNA reads TGCGCCAGCAGCTTGGCCGGACAGGGGTCCCTCTCTGGGGCCAACGTCCTGACTTTC.

This clone was picked up one time. The chain has TRBV6-5 and TRBJ2-2; 9 bases agree with TRBD1. The CDR3 runs 15 residues. Germline V gene sequence: CDR1 MNHEY, CDR2 SVGAGI. Trimming at V came to 6 bases and at J to 7 bases, leaving 9 bases not matched to a gene. The CDR3, as DNA: TGTGCCAGCAGGTCGGACAGGGGACTCTTCGGGGAGCTGTTTTTT. Translation: CASRSDRGLFGELFF.

The chain joins TRBV4-2 to TRBJ1-5, with a tentative D call TRBD1 (5 bases). Deletions cut 0 bases from V and 4 bases from J, with 13 bases between. The germline V gene encodes CDR1 LGHNA and CDR2 YNFKEQ. The CDR3 is 16 amino acids. This CDR3 is CASSQETQAPNQPQHF. CDR3 DNA: TGTGCCAGCAGCCAAGAAACACAGGCGCCGAATCAGCCCCAGCATTTT.

The chain is built from TRBV5-1 and TRBJ2-1; D remains ambiguous. Germline V gives CDR1 SGHRS, CDR2 YFSETQ. The CDR3 runs to 14 residues. With 0 bases removed from V and 7 bases from J, the gap between germline ends came to 11 bases. This CDR3 reads CASSLAPLPNEQFF. CDR3 bases: TGCGCCAGCAGCTTGGCCCCACTACCAAATGAGCAGTTCTTC.

The rearrangement links TRBV15 to TRBJ1-1; D gene uncertain. Trimming removed 0 bases from V and 8 bases from J, with 7 bases in between. CDR3 length: 12 residues. The germline CDR1 and CDR2 sequences are LNHNV and YYDKDF (reference sequence). CDR3: CATSRDITEAFF. In DNA, the CDR3 is TGTGCCACCAGCAGAGATATTACAGAAGCTTTCTTT.